This T cell receptor beta chain was profiled in a study of blood T cell repertoires in COVID-19. About the research overall: Samples representing acute and convalescent COVID-19 were sourced from the United States, Italy and Spain. PBMCs, B-cell-depleted T cells, or T cells were the source of the cDNA or gDNA that made up the material.

In the authors' workflow: Using reference gene primer amplification, nucleated cell counts were estimated. Clones were sequenced by immunoSEQ multiplex PCR, and TCRdb holds only the in-frame ones, with some missing. V and J calls and clone size are given by that table; D and trimming were obtained from the DNA. The sample holds approximately 180,000 clones, more than 75% seen once. The CDR3 is 13 amino acids. Germline V CDR1 and CDR2: SGHTA, FQGTGA. J lost 7 bases, V lost 1 base, and 3 bases had no gene match. The source of this sequence is a man between 35 and 55 years old with active or convalescent COVID-19. This sequence joins TRBV7-3 and TRBJ1-1; 7 bases agree with TRBD1. The sample taken for sequencing was peripheral blood. CDR3 loop: CASSLIGGGEAFF. CDR3 nucleotides: TGTGCCAGCAGCTTAATAGGGGGCGGTGAAGCTTTCTTT.